The clone carrying this T cell receptor beta chain was counted a few times. This record belongs to a study of blood T cell repertoires in COVID-19. Overall study context: COVID-19 samples, acute and convalescent, were from the United States, Italy and Spain. Nucleic acid was either cDNA or gDNA, and it came from T cells, B-cell-depleted T cells, or PBMCs.

With 2 bases clipped from V and 4 bases from J, the junction kept 8 bases outside the gene matches. The CDR3 loop spans 15 amino acids. Looked up from germline, CDR1 is SGHRS and CDR2 is YFSETQ. Source study methods: Amplification from reference gene primers served as the basis for estimated nucleated cell counts. Some clones are missing from TCRdb's copy, which holds only in-frame ones; the method was immunoSEQ multiplex PCR. That table is the source of V, J and clone size, and D and trimming were worked out from the DNA. The sample carries fewer than 55,000 clones, around 85% recorded once. The chain recombines TRBV5-1 with TRBJ1-2, with TRBD1 matching 7 bases. The specimen was peripheral blood. The TCR originated in a man between 50 and 59 years old with acute or convalescent COVID-19. DNA of the CDR3: TGCGCCAGCAGCTTCGGTACAGGGGTAGGCTATGGCTACACCTTC. This codes for CASSFGTGVGYGYTF.